The clone carrying this TCR beta chain was observed many times. The antigen is not known. This sample is part of a study of identical twins. Study-level findings and limits: For out-of-frame alpha sequences shared by twins, low generation probability was in excess. The study found that models underestimated out-of-frame TCR alpha sharing in monozygotic twins.

Germline CDR1 and CDR2: SQVTM and ANQGSEA. The CDR3 has 14 amino acids. After removal of 6 bases from V and 4 bases from J, the junction contained 7 bases not matched to a gene. TCRdb reprocessed the 5' RACE reads with MiXCR, giving one entry per CDR3 protein. The sample carries fewer than 450,000 distinct CDR3 sequences, 9% to 10% recorded once. This sequence was found in a woman between 45 and 60 years old in good health. This chain uses TRBV29-1 with TRBJ2-3, with TRBD2 matching 10 bases. Sequenced sample: naive T cells sorted from blood. The CDR3 is CSVESGRAADTQYF. The CDR3 region has the DNA TGCAGCGTAGAGAGCGGGAGGGCCGCAGATACGCAGTATTTT.